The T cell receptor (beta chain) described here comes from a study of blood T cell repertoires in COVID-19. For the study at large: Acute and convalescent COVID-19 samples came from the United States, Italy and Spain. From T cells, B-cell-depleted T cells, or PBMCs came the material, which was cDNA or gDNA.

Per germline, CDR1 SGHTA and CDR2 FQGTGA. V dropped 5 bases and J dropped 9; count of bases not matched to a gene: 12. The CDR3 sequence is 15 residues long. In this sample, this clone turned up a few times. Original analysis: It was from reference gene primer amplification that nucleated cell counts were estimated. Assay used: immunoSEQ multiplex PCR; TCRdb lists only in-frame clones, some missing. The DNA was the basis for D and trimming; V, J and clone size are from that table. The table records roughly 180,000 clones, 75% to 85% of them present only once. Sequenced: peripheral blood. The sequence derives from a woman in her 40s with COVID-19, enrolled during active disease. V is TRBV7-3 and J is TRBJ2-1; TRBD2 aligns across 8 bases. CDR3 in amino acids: CASSQSGGALSEQFF. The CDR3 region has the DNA TGTGCCAGCAGCCAATCCGGGGGGGCCCTCAGTGAGCAGTTCTTC.